The clone carrying this TCR beta chain was seen at least ten times. Construction of the TCR beta libraries employed iRepertoire HTBI primers in conjunction with Arm-PCR of CDR3 regions. Via MiXCR, TCRdb re-called the multiplex PCR reads, giving one row per CDR3 protein. The sample carries fewer than 650,000 distinct CDR3 sequences, about 15% recorded once. Germline CDR1 is MNHEY and CDR2 is SMNVEV (reference sequence). The CDR3 length is 14 residues. Between the trimmed V and J ends, which lost 4 bases and 1 base, there was a span of 11 bases. This sample stems from a study of regulatory T cells in long-lasting Graves disease. The time point was: newly diagnosed GD, antithyroid drugs for less than 3 months. PBMC RNA served as the TCR library source. This same sample was also taken into another study, of T cells in Graves' hyperthyroidism and ophthalmopathy.

This clonotype was sampled from a man aged 18 to 30 with Graves disease. The material was peripheral blood mononuclear cells (PBMCs), obtained at new diagnosis, from a patient treated with antithyroid drugs. The chain joins TRBV27 to TRBJ2-7; D is ambiguous. CDR3 residues: CASSSSPRSYEQYF. The CDR3, as DNA: TGTGCCAGCAGTTCCTCTCCCCGTTCCTACGAGCAGTACTTC.